The rows below give T cell receptor beta chains drawn from one sample of a study of T-cell reconstitution after alpha-beta-depleted transplantation in children. MiXCR, applied by TCRdb to the PCR reads, yields one record per CDR3 protein. The data hold fewer than 700,000 distinct CDR3 sequences, with under 15% observed a single time. This material consisted of PBMCs, mostly from graft donor cells, taken 360 days after TCRalphabeta/CD19-depleted stem cell transplant. The receptor set was obtained from a male patient between 5 and 17 years old who had a stem cell transplant for acute myeloid leukemia, so the T cells may come from the graft donor. The CDR3 runs from the conserved cysteine through the conserved F or W. Each record gives: clone size, J gene, V gene, D gene, CDR3 DNA, CDR3 protein. A D gene is named only where the DNA matches it firmly. Expanded clones get a size class; other rows say once, few or many, or leave the size out.

size: -; J: TRBJ1-1; V: TRBV30; D: TRBD1; DNA: TGTGCCTGGAGGCCGGGACAGCTACTTGCAGAAATCTTT; CDR3: CAWRPGQLLAEIF
size: -; J: TRBJ1-4; V: TRBV4-2; D: -; DNA: TGTGCCAGCAGCCAAGAAGGGTTTGCCGAAAAACTGTTTTTT; CDR3: CASSQEGFAEKLFF
size: many; J: TRBJ2-1; V: TRBV7-6; D: -; DNA: TGTGCCAGCAGCCTCAGGGTTGCCCGCAATGAGCAGTTCTTC; CDR3: CASSLRVARNEQFF
size: few; J: TRBJ2-5; V: TRBV20-1; D: -; DNA: TGCAGTGCTCCGAGAGGTTACCAAGAGACCCAGTACTTC; CDR3: CSAPRGYQETQYF
size: -; J: TRBJ2-5; V: TRBV20-1; D: -; DNA: TGCAGTGCTAGAGATTACAGGGCAGAGACCCAGTACTTC; CDR3: CSARDYRAETQYF
size: -; J: TRBJ1-6; V: TRBV2; D: -; DNA: TGTGCCAGCAGTGTCGACATTAATTCACCCCTCCACTTT; CDR3: CASSVDINSPLHF
size: many; J: TRBJ2-3; V: TRBV29-1; D: TRBD2; DNA: TGCAGCGCCACCCCGATAGCGGGAGCCGGAGATACGCAGTATTTT; CDR3: CSATPIAGAGDTQYF
size: -; J: TRBJ2-7; V: TRBV4-1; D: -; DNA: TGCGCCAGCAGCCAAGATCGGGCTAGATCCTACGAGCAGTACTTC; CDR3: CASSQDRARSYEQYF
size: few; J: TRBJ2-1; V: TRBV20-1; D: TRBD2; DNA: TGCAGTGCTAGAGATGGGACTATGCAGTCGGATGAGCAGTTCTTC; CDR3: CSARDGTMQSDEQFF
size: many; J: TRBJ2-1; V: TRBV29-1; D: TRBD2; DNA: TGCAGCTGTGGGCTAGCGGCCTTTAACAATGAGCAGTTCTTC; CDR3: CSCGLAAFNNEQFF
size: many; J: TRBJ2-6; V: TRBV11-3; D: TRBD2; DNA: TGTGCCAGCAGCAAGTACCCCGGACTAGCGGGAGGTTATTCTGGGGCCAACGTCCTGACTTTC; CDR3: CASSKYPGLAGGYSGANVLTF
size: -; J: TRBJ2-1; V: TRBV19; D: -; DNA: TGTGCCAGTAGTATGGGGCAGGGGAGCAATGAGCAGTTCTTC; CDR3: CASSMGQGSNEQFF
size: -; J: TRBJ2-1; V: TRBV30; D: TRBD2; DNA: TGTGCCTGGAGTAGCGGGAACGGGAATGAGCAGTTCTTC; CDR3: CAWSSGNGNEQFF
size: few; J: TRBJ1-1; V: TRBV6-2/TRBV6-3; D: -; DNA: TGTGCCAGCACACGGACCGCGGTGGTGACTGAAGCTTTCTTT; CDR3: CASTRTAVVTEAFF
size: -; J: TRBJ1-4; V: TRBV12-3/TRBV12-4; D: -; DNA: TGTGCCAGCAGTTTACAACTCACAGGGCGGGTTGAAAAACTGTTTTTT; CDR3: CASSLQLTGRVEKLFF
size: -; J: TRBJ2-2; V: TRBV7-2; D: TRBD1; DNA: TGTGCCAGCAGCTTTAGCCGAGGACAGGGGGCGAACACCGGGGAGCTGTTTTTT; CDR3: CASSFSRGQGANTGELFF
size: -; J: TRBJ2-1; V: TRBV7-9; D: TRBD2; DNA: TGTGCCGCGAGACTAGCATCCCACAATGAGCAGTTCTTC; CDR3: CAARLASHNEQFF
size: many; J: TRBJ2-3; V: TRBV15; D: -; DNA: TGTGCCACCAGCAGATACGGATTAACTAACACAGATACGCAGTATTTT; CDR3: CATSRYGLTNTDTQYF
size: -; J: TRBJ2-3; V: TRBV7-9; D: TRBD2; DNA: TGTGCCACCTTACTAGCGGGCACAGATACGCAGTATTTT; CDR3: CATLLAGTDTQYF
size: few; J: TRBJ2-7; V: TRBV12-3/TRBV12-4; D: -; DNA: TGTGCCACTAAGTGGGGGTTAGCAGGTTCCTACGAGCAGTACTTC; CDR3: CATKWGLAGSYEQYF
size: many; J: TRBJ2-7; V: TRBV28; D: TRBD2; DNA: TGTGCCAGCAGTCTGGGACTAGCGGTCTACGAGCAGTACTTC; CDR3: CASSLGLAVYEQYF
size: -; J: TRBJ2-4; V: TRBV24-1; D: TRBD1; DNA: TGTGCCACCAGTGACCGGACAGGGCAGAACATTCAGTACTTC; CDR3: CATSDRTGQNIQYF
size: once; J: TRBJ1-5; V: TRBV20-1; D: TRBD1; DNA: TGCAGTGCACGAGGTGCCTCCGGGACAGGCTATCAGCCCCAGCATTTT; CDR3: CSARGASGTGYQPQHF
size: many; J: TRBJ2-7; V: TRBV24-1; D: -; DNA: TGTGCCACCAGTGACCGCAGAGCGGACCTCCTGGGGGAGCAGTACTTC; CDR3: CATSDRRADLLGEQYF
size: -; J: TRBJ2-2; V: TRBV29-1; D: TRBD2; DNA: TGCAGCGTTGAAGATTGGTGGGGGGGGTCTCGATGGCTGTTTTTT; CDR3: CSVEDWWGGSRWLFF
size: many; J: TRBJ2-1; V: TRBV12-3/TRBV12-4; D: TRBD2; DNA: TGTGCCAGCAGTTTAGGCGGGAGGTTGGATGAGCAGTTCTTC; CDR3: CASSLGGRLDEQFF
size: -; J: TRBJ2-7; V: TRBV6-2/TRBV6-3; D: -; DNA: TGTGCCAGCAGTTACTCACCCCGGGGTGACTACGAGCAGTACTTC; CDR3: CASSYSPRGDYEQYF
size: few; J: TRBJ2-3; V: TRBV7-2; D: TRBD2; DNA: TGTGCCAGCAGCCCGCTAGCGGGAGGTCTCTTCACAGATACGCAGTATTTT; CDR3: CASSPLAGGLFTDTQYF
size: -; J: TRBJ2-1; V: TRBV5-1; D: TRBD2; DNA: TGCGCCAGCAGCTACCCGGGACTAGAAACCGATGAGCAGTTCTTC; CDR3: CASSYPGLETDEQFF
size: few; J: TRBJ2-7; V: TRBV4-3; D: -; DNA: TGCGCCAGCAGCCAAGCGGGCGGATTGATCTACGAGCAGTACTTC; CDR3: CASSQAGGLIYEQYF
size: few; J: TRBJ1-4; V: TRBV28; D: TRBD1; DNA: TGTGCCAGCAGCCGACAGGGGATTAGGGAAAAACTGTTTTTT; CDR3: CASSRQGIREKLFF
size: -; J: TRBJ2-1; V: TRBV29-1; D: -; DNA: TGCAGCGTTGAGGGGGGTAACATTGGCAATGAGCAGTTCTTC; CDR3: CSVEGGNIGNEQFF
size: -; J: TRBJ2-1; V: TRBV20-1; D: -; DNA: TGCAGTGCTAGAAGACGGGTCTCCTACAATGAGCAGTTCTTC; CDR3: CSARRRVSYNEQFF
size: -; J: TRBJ2-3; V: TRBV7-3; D: TRBD2; DNA: TGTGCCAGCAGCTTAGGGGGACTAGCGGGAACGGATACGCAGTATTTT; CDR3: CASSLGGLAGTDTQYF
size: many; J: TRBJ2-7; V: TRBV12-3/TRBV12-4; D: -; DNA: TGTGCCAGCAGTTTTCTAGCAGACGAGCAGTACTTC; CDR3: CASSFLADEQYF
size: -; J: TRBJ2-6; V: TRBV9; D: -; DNA: TGTGCCAGCAGCGTAGGTCCCTCTGGGGCCAACGTCCTGACTTTC; CDR3: CASSVGPSGANVLTF
size: many; J: TRBJ2-3; V: TRBV4-2; D: -; DNA: TGTGCCAGCAGCCAAGATGGAGGCGGGTTGGGAGATACGCAGTATTTT; CDR3: CASSQDGGGLGDTQYF
size: many; J: TRBJ2-3; V: TRBV20-1; D: TRBD2; DNA: TGCAGTGCTAAAGAGGGACTAGCGGGAGATTTCTTTAGCACAGATACGCAGTATTTT; CDR3: CSAKEGLAGDFFSTDTQYF
size: few; J: TRBJ2-5; V: TRBV15; D: TRBD1; DNA: TGTGCCACCAGCAGAATTCCGGGACAGGACATAGGGTACTTC; CDR3: CATSRIPGQDIGYF
size: many; J: TRBJ2-1; V: TRBV5-1; D: TRBD2; DNA: TGCGCCAGCAGCTCGGGACTAGCGGGAGGATCCGAGCAGTTCTTC; CDR3: CASSSGLAGGSEQFF
size: few; J: TRBJ2-6; V: TRBV12-3/TRBV12-4; D: TRBD1; DNA: TGTGCCAGCTGTTTCACCGGGACAGGGGAGAGCTCTGGGGCCAACGTCCTGACTTTC; CDR3: CASCFTGTGESSGANVLTF
size: few; J: TRBJ2-2; V: TRBV30; D: TRBD2; DNA: TGTGCCTGGAGTCAATGGCGTGCGGGAGAGGCGAACACCGGGGAGCTGTTTTTT; CDR3: CAWSQWRAGEANTGELFF
size: many; J: TRBJ2-7; V: TRBV6-2/TRBV6-3; D: TRBD2; DNA: TGTGCCAGCAGTTACAGTCAGCGGGGCTACGAGCAGTACTTC; CDR3: CASSYSQRGYEQYF
size: many; J: TRBJ2-2; V: TRBV11-3; D: -; DNA: TGTGCCAGCAGCTTTAGGGGGACTGACACCGGGGAGCTGTTTTTT; CDR3: CASSFRGTDTGELFF
size: few; J: TRBJ2-1; V: TRBV20-1; D: -; DNA: TGCAGTTGCCGCCCCCAGAGCGGACTCAGGGATGAGCAGTTCTTC; CDR3: CSCRPQSGLRDEQFF
size: -; J: TRBJ2-1; V: TRBV28; D: -; DNA: TGTGCCAGCAGCCGGCGGACGGCTTACAATGAGCAGTTCTTC; CDR3: CASSRRTAYNEQFF